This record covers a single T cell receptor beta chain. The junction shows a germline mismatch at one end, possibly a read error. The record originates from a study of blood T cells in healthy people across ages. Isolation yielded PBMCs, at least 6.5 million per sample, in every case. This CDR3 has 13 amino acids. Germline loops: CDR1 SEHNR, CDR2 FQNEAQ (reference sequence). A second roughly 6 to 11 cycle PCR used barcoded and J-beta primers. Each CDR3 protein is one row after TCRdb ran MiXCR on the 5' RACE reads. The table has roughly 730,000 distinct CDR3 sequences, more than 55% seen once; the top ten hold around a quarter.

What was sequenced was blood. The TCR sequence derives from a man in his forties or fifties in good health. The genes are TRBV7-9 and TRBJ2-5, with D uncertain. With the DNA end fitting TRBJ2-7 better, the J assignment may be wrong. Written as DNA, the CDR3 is TGCGCCAGCAGCTTTAGGGAAAACTACGAGCAGTACTTC. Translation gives CASSFRENYEQYF.